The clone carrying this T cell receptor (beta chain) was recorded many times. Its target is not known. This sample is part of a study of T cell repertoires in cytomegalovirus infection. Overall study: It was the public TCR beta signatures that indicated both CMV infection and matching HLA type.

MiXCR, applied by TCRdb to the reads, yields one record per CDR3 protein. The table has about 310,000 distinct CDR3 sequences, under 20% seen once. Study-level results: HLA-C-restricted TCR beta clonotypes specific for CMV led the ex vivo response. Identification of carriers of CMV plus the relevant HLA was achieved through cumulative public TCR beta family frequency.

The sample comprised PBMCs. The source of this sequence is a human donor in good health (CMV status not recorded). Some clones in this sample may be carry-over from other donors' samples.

The CDR3 reads CASSLSQKETQYF. The CDR3 nucleotides are TGTGCCAGCAGCTTGAGCCAAAAGGAGACCCAGTACTTC. The gene calls are TRBV5-4 and TRBJ2-5, with D unresolved. Germline V gene data show CDR1 as SGHNT and CDR2 as YYREEE (reference sequence). The CDR3 sequence is 13 residues long. Trimming stripped 1 base from V and 5 bases from J, with 9 bases between.